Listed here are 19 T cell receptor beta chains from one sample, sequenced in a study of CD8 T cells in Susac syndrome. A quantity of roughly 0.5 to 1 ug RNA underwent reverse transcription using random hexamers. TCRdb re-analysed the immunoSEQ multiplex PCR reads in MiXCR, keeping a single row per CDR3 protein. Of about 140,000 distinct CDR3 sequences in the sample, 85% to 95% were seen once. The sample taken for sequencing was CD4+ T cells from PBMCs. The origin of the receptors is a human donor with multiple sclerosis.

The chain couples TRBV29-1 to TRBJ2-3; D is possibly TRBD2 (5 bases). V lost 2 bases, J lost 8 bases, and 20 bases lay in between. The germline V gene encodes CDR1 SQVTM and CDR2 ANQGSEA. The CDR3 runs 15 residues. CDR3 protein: CSVEPTPSGIGTQYF. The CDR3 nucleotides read TGCAGCGTTGAACCCACTCCGAGCGGCATAGGTACGCAGTATTTT.

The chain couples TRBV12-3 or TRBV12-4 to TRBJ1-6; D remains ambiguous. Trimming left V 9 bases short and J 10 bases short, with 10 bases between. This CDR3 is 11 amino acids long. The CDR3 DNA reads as TGTGCCAGTCAAGGTTACTCACCCCTCCACTTT. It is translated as CASQGYSPLHF.

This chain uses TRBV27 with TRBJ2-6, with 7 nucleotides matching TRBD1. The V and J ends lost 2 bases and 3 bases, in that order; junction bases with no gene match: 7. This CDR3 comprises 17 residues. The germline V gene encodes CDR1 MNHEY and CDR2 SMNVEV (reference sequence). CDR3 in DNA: TGTGCCAGCAGTTTAGATGACAGGGCGGGTGGGGCCAACGTCCTGACTTTC. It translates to CASSLDDRAGGANVLTF.

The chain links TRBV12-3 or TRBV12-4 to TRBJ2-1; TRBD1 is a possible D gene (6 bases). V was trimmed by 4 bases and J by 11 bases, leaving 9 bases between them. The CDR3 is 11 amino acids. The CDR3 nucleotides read TGTGCCAGCAGTTCCAGGGGCCAGCAGTTCTTC. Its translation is CASSSRGQQFF.

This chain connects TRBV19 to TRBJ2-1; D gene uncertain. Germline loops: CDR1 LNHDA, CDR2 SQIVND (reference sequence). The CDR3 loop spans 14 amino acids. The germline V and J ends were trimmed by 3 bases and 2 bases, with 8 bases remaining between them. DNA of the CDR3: TGTGCCAGTAGTATTGATCGCACCTACAATGAGCAGTTCTTC. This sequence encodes CASSIDRTYNEQFF.

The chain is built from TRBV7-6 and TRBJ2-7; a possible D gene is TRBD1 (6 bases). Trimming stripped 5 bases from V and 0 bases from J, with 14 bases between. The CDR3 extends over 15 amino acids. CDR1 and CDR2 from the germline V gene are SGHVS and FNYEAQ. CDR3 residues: CASSPSGTFSYEQYF. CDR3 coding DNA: TGTGCCAGCAGCCCATCCGGGACATTCTCCTACGAGCAGTACTTC.

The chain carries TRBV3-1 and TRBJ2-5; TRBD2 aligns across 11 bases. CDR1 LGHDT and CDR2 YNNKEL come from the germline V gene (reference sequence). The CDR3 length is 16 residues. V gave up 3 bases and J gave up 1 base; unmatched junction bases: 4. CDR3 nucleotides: TGTGCCAGCAGCCATAGACTAGCGGGAACCCAAGAGACCCAGTACTTC. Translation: CASSHRLAGTQETQYF.

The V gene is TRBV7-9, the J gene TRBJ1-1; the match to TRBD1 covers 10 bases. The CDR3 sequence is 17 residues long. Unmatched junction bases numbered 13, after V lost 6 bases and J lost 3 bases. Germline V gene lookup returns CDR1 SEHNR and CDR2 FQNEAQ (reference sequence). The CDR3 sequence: CASRWDRGLQGDTEAFF. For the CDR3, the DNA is TGTGCCAGCAGATGGGACAGGGGTCTACAAGGGGACACTGAAGCTTTCTTT.

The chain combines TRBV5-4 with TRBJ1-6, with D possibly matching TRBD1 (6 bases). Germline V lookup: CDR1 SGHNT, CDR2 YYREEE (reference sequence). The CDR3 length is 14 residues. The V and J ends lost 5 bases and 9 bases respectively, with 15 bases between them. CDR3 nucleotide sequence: TGTGCCAGCAGTTTACAGGGATTAGGTTCACCCCTCCACTTT. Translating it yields CASSLQGLGSPLHF.

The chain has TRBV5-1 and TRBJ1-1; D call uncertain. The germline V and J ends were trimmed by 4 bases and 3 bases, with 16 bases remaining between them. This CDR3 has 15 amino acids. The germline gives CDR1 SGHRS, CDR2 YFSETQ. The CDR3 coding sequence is TGCGCCAGCAGCATTGTCTCGGTTTCCTACACTGAAGCTTTCTTT. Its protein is CASSIVSVSYTEAFF.

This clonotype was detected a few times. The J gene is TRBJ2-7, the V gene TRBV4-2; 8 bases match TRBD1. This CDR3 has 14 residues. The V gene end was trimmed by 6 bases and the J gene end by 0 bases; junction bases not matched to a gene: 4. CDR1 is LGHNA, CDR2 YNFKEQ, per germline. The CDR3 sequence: CASSPGTGSYEQYF. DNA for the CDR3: TGTGCCAGCAGTCCTGGGACAGGCTCCTACGAGCAGTACTTC.

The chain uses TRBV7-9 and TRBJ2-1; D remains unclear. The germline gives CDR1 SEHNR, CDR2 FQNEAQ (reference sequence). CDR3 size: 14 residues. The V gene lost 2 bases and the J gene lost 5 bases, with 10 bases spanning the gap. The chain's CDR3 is CASSLIYADNEQFF. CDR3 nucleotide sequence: TGTGCCAGCAGCTTAATCTATGCGGACAATGAGCAGTTCTTC.

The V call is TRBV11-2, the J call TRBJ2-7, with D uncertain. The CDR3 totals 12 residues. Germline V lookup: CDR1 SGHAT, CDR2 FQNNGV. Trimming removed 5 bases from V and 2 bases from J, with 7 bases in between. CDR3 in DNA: TGTGCCAGCAGCCCCCAGACCTACGAGCAGTACTTC. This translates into CASSPQTYEQYF.

CDR3 amino acids: CATSRAALNYGYTF. CDR3 nucleotides: TGTGCCACCAGCAGAGCGGCCCTTAACTATGGCTACACCTTC. The J gene is TRBJ1-2, the V gene TRBV15; D is unclear. The CDR3 loop spans 14 amino acids. Trimming took off 1 base at V and 1 base at J, with 7 bases between the two ends. The germline CDR1 and CDR2 sequences are LNHNV and YYDKDF (reference sequence).

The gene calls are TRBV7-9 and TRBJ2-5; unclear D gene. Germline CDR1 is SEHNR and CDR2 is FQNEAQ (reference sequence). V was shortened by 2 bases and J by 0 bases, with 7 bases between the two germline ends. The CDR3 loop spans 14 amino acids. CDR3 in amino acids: CASSLSQYQETQYF. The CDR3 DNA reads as TGTGCCAGCAGCTTAAGCCAGTACCAAGAGACCCAGTACTTC.

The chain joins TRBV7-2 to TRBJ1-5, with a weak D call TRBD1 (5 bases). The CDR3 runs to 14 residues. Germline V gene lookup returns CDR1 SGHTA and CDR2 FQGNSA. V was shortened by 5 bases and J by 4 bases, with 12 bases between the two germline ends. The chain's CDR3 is CASSPRGGNQPQHF. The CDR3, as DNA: TGTGCCAGCAGCCCAAGGGGTGGGAATCAGCCCCAGCATTTT.

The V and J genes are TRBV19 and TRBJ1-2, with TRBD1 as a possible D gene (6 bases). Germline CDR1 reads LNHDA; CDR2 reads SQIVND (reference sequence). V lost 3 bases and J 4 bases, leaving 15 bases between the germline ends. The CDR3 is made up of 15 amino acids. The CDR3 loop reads CASSIARPDSYGYTF. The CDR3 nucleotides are TGTGCCAGTAGTATCGCCCGCCCGGACAGCTATGGCTACACCTTC.

DNA for the CDR3: TGTGCCAGCACCGAAGGCCCTGGAAACACCATATATTTT. Translated, it gives CASTEGPGNTIYF. The rearrangement joins TRBV6-1 to TRBJ1-3; D is uncertain. Looked up from germline, CDR1 is MNHNS and CDR2 is SASEGT. The V and J ends lost 7 bases and 2 bases respectively, with 9 bases between them. The CDR3 sequence is 13 residues long.

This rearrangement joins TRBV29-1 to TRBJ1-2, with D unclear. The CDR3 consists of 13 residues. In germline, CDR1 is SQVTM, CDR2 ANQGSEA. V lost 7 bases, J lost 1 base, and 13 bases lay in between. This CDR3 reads CSARDSDNYGYTF. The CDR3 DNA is TGCAGCGCTCGAGATTCAGATAACTATGGCTACACCTTC.